This entry describes one T cell receptor (beta chain). Method: immunoSEQ multiplex PCR; TCRdb's copy keeps in-frame clones and lacks some. The repertoire has some 270,000 clones, 84% of them found once; the top ten carry less than 2%. This CDR3 contains 13 residues. The germline gives CDR1 LNHDA, CDR2 SQIVND (reference sequence). V gave up 6 bases and J gave up 7 bases; unmatched junction bases: 8. The record originates from a study of blood T cell repertoires in COVID-19. The chain recombines TRBV19 with TRBJ1-2, with TRBD1 identical over 7 bases. The receptor was isolated from a woman between 35 and 50 years old who had recovered from COVID-19. Sequencing was performed on peripheral blood. This CDR3 is CASSQDRDFGYTF. DNA for the CDR3: TGTGCCAGTAGCCAAGACAGGGATTTTGGCTACACCTTC.